Below, 14 T cell receptor beta chains from the same sample are listed, as sequenced in a study of control samples from healthy donors and cancer patients. Libraries were prepared by immunoSEQ multiplex PCR; TCRdb keeps only in-frame clonotypes and omits some of them. The sample comprises over 100,000 clones, approximately 90% of which are singletons, and about 2.7% rests with the top ten. The source material was blood. These receptors were taken from a man aged 35-49 years in good health.

This clone was observed a single time. V and J are TRBV30 and TRBJ2-7; possibly TRBD1 or TRBD2 for D (5 bases each). The CDR3 is 15 amino acids. The V and J ends lost 3 bases and 3 bases respectively, with 18 bases between them. Germline V gives CDR1 GTSNPN, CDR2 SVGIG (reference sequence). The DNA for the CDR3 is TGTGCCTGGAGGATAGAGGGGTCACGGAACTACGAGCAGTACTTC. This codes for CAWRIEGSRNYEQYF.

V gene TRBV2 combines with J gene TRBJ1-1, with a possible D match to TRBD1 (5 bases). The ends were cut back, 6 bases at V and 0 bases at J, with 11 bases in the middle. Germline V gene lookup returns CDR1 SNHLY and CDR2 FYNNEI. This CDR3 region has 14 residues. Here the CDR3 DNA reads TGTGCCAGCAGGGGGGGATGGATGAACACTGAAGCTTTCTTT. Translated, it gives CASRGGWMNTEAFF.

The chain has TRBV4-1 and TRBJ1-1, with TRBD1 matching over 7 bases. J was trimmed by 2 bases and V by 1 base; bases with no gene match: 4. Per germline, CDR1 MGHRA and CDR2 YSYEKL. CDR3 length: 15 residues. CDR3 coding DNA: TGCGCCAGCAGCCAAGGTGAAGGGGGCAACACTGAAGCTTTCTTT. Its protein product is CASSQGEGGNTEAFF.

This sequence joins TRBV28 and TRBJ2-1; no firm D call. The germline V gene has CDR1 MDHEN and CDR2 SYDVKM. CDR3 length: 14 residues. The V end was cut by 8 bases, the J end by 0 bases, with 11 bases between. The DNA for the CDR3 is TGTGCCAGCGTGCGAGACTTCTCCTACAATGAGCAGTTCTTC. Amino acid sequence: CASVRDFSYNEQFF.

J is TRBJ1-2 and V is TRBV5-8; 8 bases agree with TRBD1. The CDR3 covers 14 residues. Germline V gene data show CDR1 as SGHTS and CDR2 as YDEGEE. V lost 5 bases to trimming and J lost 2 bases; unmatched junction nucleotides: 5. CDR3 loop: CASRLTGANYGYTF. In DNA, the CDR3 is TGTGCCAGCAGACTGACAGGGGCCAACTATGGCTACACCTTC.

A remark on this clone: Other DNA sequences within the sample encode an identical CDR3. The V call is TRBV7-2, the J call TRBJ1-5, with D possibly TRBD1 on 6 matching bases. Germline CDR1 and CDR2: SGHTA and FQGNSA. The CDR3 length is 16 residues. Trimming pared 6 bases from V and 7 bases from J, leaving 22 bases between. CDR3 in amino acids: CASSQISWGAGQPQHF. CDR3 bases: TGTGCCAGCAGTCAAATTAGTTGGGGGGCGGGGCAGCCCCAGCATTTT.

The chain uses TRBV7-9 and TRBJ1-3; D ambiguous. CDR1 and CDR2 from the germline V gene are SEHNR and FQNEAQ (reference sequence). The CDR3 contains 14 residues. Trimming took off 0 bases at V and 4 bases at J, with 7 bases between the two ends. CDR3 nucleotide sequence: TGTGCCAGCAGCTTAGCGCCTCCCGGAAACACCATATATTTT. Protein product: CASSLAPPGNTIYF.

The chain is built from TRBV9 and TRBJ2-1; 12 nucleotides align to TRBD2. This CDR3 comprises 15 residues. J was trimmed by 3 bases and V by 3 bases; bases with no gene match: 1. Germline V gene sequence: CDR1 SGDLS, CDR2 YYNGEE. The CDR3 reads CASSASGGVYNEQFF. Here the CDR3 DNA reads TGTGCCAGCAGCGCTAGCGGGGGGGTCTACAATGAGCAGTTCTTC.

The CDR3 protein is CASRDTGPRGSEQYF. DNA of the CDR3: TGTGCCAGCAGAGATACCGGGCCCAGGGGAAGCGAGCAGTACTTC. The gene calls are TRBV3-1 (or the pseudogene TRBV3-2) and TRBJ2-7, with D perhaps matching TRBD1 (6 bases). The CDR3 runs 15 residues. Germline V gene sequence: CDR1 LGHDT, CDR2 YNNKEL (reference sequence). V was shortened by 6 bases and J by 6 bases, with 21 bases between the two germline ends.

This sequence joins TRBV19 and TRBJ2-7, with a tentative D call TRBD1 (6 bases). Between the trimmed V and J ends, which lost 5 bases and 3 bases, there was a span of 14 bases. Germline V gene sequence: CDR1 LNHDA, CDR2 SQIVND (reference sequence). CDR3 length: 14 residues. The CDR3 reads CASSPRDTSYEQYF. The CDR3 DNA is TGTGCCAGTAGTCCCCGGGACACCAGCTACGAGCAGTACTTC.

A word on this clone: The junction and the germline gene differ at one end; a read error may be behind it. This sequence joins TRBV5-1 and TRBJ1-4; TRBD1 agrees at 7 bases. The length of the CDR3 is 14 residues. The V gene's germline CDR1 is SGHRS and CDR2 YFSETQ. The CDR3 DNA is TGCGCCAGCAGTTTGGGCAGGGGGGATGAAAAACTGTTTTTT. It codes for CASSLGRGDEKLFF.

The chain has TRBV7-8 and TRBJ2-5; D is unclear. Between the trimmed V and J ends, which lost 5 bases and 5 bases, there was a span of 24 bases. This CDR3 is 17 amino acids long. In germline, CDR1 is SGHVS, CDR2 FQNEAQ. CDR3 loop: CASSRLPRLLDVETQYF. The DNA for the CDR3 is TGTGCCAGCAGCCGTTTACCCCGGCTCCTGGACGTGGAGACCCAGTACTTC.

This rearrangement joins TRBV11-3 to TRBJ1-4, with D maybe TRBD1 (5 bases). V gave up 0 bases and J gave up 8 bases, with 19 bases separating them. Germline CDR1 reads SGHNT; CDR2 reads YENEEA. CDR3 length: 17 residues. The CDR3 sequence is CASSLETAKGLPEKLFF. CDR3 nucleotide sequence: TGTGCCAGCAGCTTAGAGACAGCAAAAGGTTTACCGGAAAAACTGTTTTTT.

CDR3: CASSINRVESGNTIYF. The CDR3 DNA sequence: TGTGCCAGTAGTATTAACAGGGTAGAATCTGGAAACACCATATATTTT. V gene TRBV19 combines with J gene TRBJ1-3, with D maybe TRBD1 (6 bases). This CDR3 has 16 amino acids. V was cut by 3 bases and J by 1 base, with 13 bases left in between. CDR1 and CDR2 from the germline V gene are LNHDA and SQIVND (reference sequence).